These 17 T cell receptor beta chains originate from one sample sequenced in a study of human T cells and chemical hapten exposure. Time point reported: patch test 3, about 24 weeks after DPC sensitization. As to treatment: therapeutic diphenylcyclopropenone sensitization with weekly scalp DPC. TCRdb passed the RACE reads through MiXCR, listing each CDR3 protein once. The sample lists around 85,000 distinct CDR3 sequences, 10% to 15% seen once, with 5.7% in the top ten. The source was whole blood, collected in connection with sensitization to the hapten diphenylcyclopropenone (DPC). Every receptor here comes from a woman between 50 and 59 years old with alopecia areata. Some clones in this sample may be carry-over from other donors' samples.

This clonotype was observed at least ten times. The rearrangement joins TRBV19 to TRBJ1-6; 7 positions match TRBD1. The CDR3 is made up of 16 amino acids. Germline CDR1 is LNHDA and CDR2 is SQIVND (reference sequence). V lost 4 bases and J lost 9; bases outside the gene matches: 12. In nucleotides, the CDR3 is TGTGCCAGTAGTAACCGGGACAGCCCCTGGATTTCACCCCTCCACTTT. Its protein product is CASSNRDSPWISPLHF.

This clonotype came up many times. J is TRBJ2-5 and V is TRBV20-1; maybe TRBD1 (5 bases). The V gene lost 3 bases and the J gene lost 2 bases, with 13 bases spanning the gap. This CDR3 is built from 14 residues. Germline V lookup: CDR1 DFQATT, CDR2 SNEGSKA (reference sequence). The CDR3 sequence is CSASSSQAQETQYF. Written as DNA, the CDR3 is TGCAGTGCTAGTAGTTCACAGGCTCAAGAGACCCAGTACTTC.

The chain combines TRBV5-4 with TRBJ2-7; 13 nucleotides line up with TRBD2. Germline V gives CDR1 SGHNT, CDR2 YYREEE (reference sequence). The CDR3 sequence is 17 residues long. The ends lost 2 bases at V and 3 bases at J; junction bases unmatched: 8. The CDR3 DNA reads as TGTGCCAGCAGCTTAACTTCGGGACTAGCGGGGATCTACGAGCAGTACTTC. Protein sequence: CASSLTSGLAGIYEQYF.

This clonotype turned up a few times. This chain joins TRBV9 and TRBJ2-3; D unclear. Germline assignment: CDR1 SGDLS and CDR2 YYNGEE. The V and J ends lost 0 bases and 0 bases respectively, with 11 bases between them. This CDR3 is built from 16 residues. The CDR3 nucleotides are TGTGCCAGCAGCGTAGATCCCGGCGGCAGCACAGATACGCAGTATTTT. Protein product: CASSVDPGGSTDTQYF.

This chain joins TRBV20-1 and TRBJ2-7; the D is unclear. Germline V lookup: CDR1 DFQATT, CDR2 SNEGSKA (reference sequence). The CDR3 is 13 residues long. Trimming took 1 base from V and 2 from J, leaving 9 bases between them. The CDR3 region has the DNA TGCAGTGCTAGAGGCCGATTACCCTACGAGCAGTACTTC. Its protein product is CSARGRLPYEQYF.

The rearrangement links TRBV9 to TRBJ2-5; TRBD2 matches 13 bases. Germline V gene lookup returns CDR1 SGDLS and CDR2 YYNGEE. The V segment lost 0 bases and the J segment 4 bases; nucleotides outside the gene matches: 6. The CDR3 runs 17 residues. For the CDR3, the DNA is TGTGCCAGCAGCGTAGAGGCGCGACTAGCGGGAGGAGAGACCCAGTACTTC. It encodes CASSVEARLAGGETQYF. The whole variable domain, remainder taken from reference TRBV9 and TRBJ2-5, is DSGVTQTPKHLITATGQRVTLRCSPRSGDLSVYWYQQSLDQGLQFLIQYYNGEERAKGNILERFSAQQFPDLHSELNLSSLELGDSALYFCASSVEARLAGGETQYFGPGTRLLVL.

The rearrangement links TRBV3-1 to TRBJ1-1; D is uncertain. V lost 4 bases and J 0 bases, leaving 12 bases between the germline ends. Germline V gene sequence: CDR1 LGHDT, CDR2 YNNKEL (reference sequence). CDR3 length: 15 residues. The DNA of the CDR3 is TGTGCCAGCAGCCCGTCCCACGGGATGAACACTGAAGCTTTCTTT. Translation gives CASSPSHGMNTEAFF.

This clonotype was recorded many times. The V gene is TRBV20-1, the J gene TRBJ2-7; 8 bases align to TRBD1. After removal of 4 bases from V and 2 bases from J, the junction contained 4 bases not matched to a gene. There are 13 residues in the CDR3. Germline V gene sequence: CDR1 DFQATT, CDR2 SNEGSKA (reference sequence). CDR3 DNA sequence: TGCAGTGCTAAGGACAGGGCCGCCTACGAGCAGTACTTC. Residues: CSAKDRAAYEQYF.

The J gene is TRBJ2-3, the V gene TRBV7-9, with D uncertain. V was clipped by 2 bases and J by 5 bases, with 2 bases between them. CDR3 length equals 11 residues. Germline CDR1 reads SEHNR; CDR2 reads FQNEAQ (reference sequence). In nucleotides, the CDR3 is TGTGCCAGCAGCTTAAAAGATACGCAGTATTTT. Its protein product is CASSLKDTQYF.

The table lists this clonotype with many counts. This chain links TRBV10-2 with TRBJ2-3, with D possibly being TRBD2 (5 bases). This CDR3 is 14 amino acids long. Trimming left V 9 bases short and J 1 base short, with 14 bases between. Germline CDR1 WSHSY, CDR2 SAAADI. CDR3 amino acids: CASAFAGGTDTQYF. DNA for the CDR3: TGCGCCAGTGCTTTCGCGGGTGGCACAGATACGCAGTATTTT.

The chain uses TRBV5-1 and TRBJ2-7; 7 bases line up with TRBD2. CDR3 length: 14 amino acids. Germline lookup yields CDR1 SGHRS and CDR2 YFSETQ. With 5 bases clipped from V and 7 bases from J, the junction kept 12 bases outside the gene matches. CDR3: CASRGGTPLGEQYF. As DNA, the CDR3 is TGCGCCAGCAGGGGAGGGACGCCCTTGGGAGAGCAGTACTTC.

This clonotype has just a few counts. This chain uses TRBV20-1 with TRBJ2-1, with D possibly being TRBD2 (5 bases). From germline, CDR1 is DFQATT and CDR2 SNEGSKA (reference sequence). The germline V and J ends were trimmed by 6 bases and 7 bases, with 16 bases remaining between them. This CDR3 is 13 amino acids long. In nucleotides, the CDR3 is TGCAGTGCCCCCTCACTAGTTTATAATGAGCAGTTCTTC. Residues: CSAPSLVYNEQFF.

This clonotype was seen a few times. The chain is built from TRBV7-7 and TRBJ2-1, with 12 nucleotides matching TRBD2. CDR3 length: 16 amino acids. V gave up 1 base and J gave up 9 bases; unmatched junction bases: 7. Germline lookup yields CDR1 SSHAT and CDR2 FNYEAQ (reference sequence). The CDR3 spells CASSLGTSGNGFEQFF. The DNA of the CDR3 is TGTGCCAGCAGCTTAGGGACTAGCGGGAACGGTTTTGAGCAGTTCTTC.

This clonotype was counted a few times. The chain carries TRBV7-3 and TRBJ1-1, with D possibly being TRBD1 (5 bases). V lost 2 bases and J 2 bases, leaving 12 bases between the germline ends. The CDR3 runs 15 residues. Germline CDR1 SGHTA, CDR2 FQGTGA. The CDR3 loop reads CASSLAGGSNTEAFF. The CDR3 DNA sequence: TGTGCCAGCAGCTTAGCGGGGGGAAGTAACACTGAAGCTTTCTTT.

This clonotype was seen only a few times. The chain has TRBV5-5 and TRBJ1-2, with 8 bases aligning to TRBD1. Unmatched junction bases numbered 4, after V lost 4 bases and J lost 2 bases. The CDR3 length is 14 residues. The germline V gene encodes CDR1 SGHKS and CDR2 YYEKEE (reference sequence). CDR3 region: CASSPTGANYGYTF. As DNA, the CDR3 is TGTGCCAGCAGCCCGACAGGGGCGAACTATGGCTACACCTTC.

This clonotype appeared many times. The rearrangement joins TRBV6-6 to TRBJ2-1; TRBD2 is a possible D gene (6 bases). Germline V lookup: CDR1 MNHNY, CDR2 SVGAGI (reference sequence). V lost 5 bases, J lost 4 bases, and 12 bases lay in between. The CDR3 consists of 14 residues. The CDR3 protein is CASSPGTLYNEQFF. DNA of the CDR3: TGTGCCAGCAGTCCCGGGACTTTGTACAATGAGCAGTTCTTC.

This clonotype has ten or more counts. This chain connects TRBV29-1 to TRBJ2-7; TRBD2 matches at 14 bases. The CDR3 is 14 residues long. The V segment lost 3 bases and the J segment 6 bases; nucleotides outside the gene matches: 4. Germline V gene sequence: CDR1 SQVTM, CDR2 ANQGSEA. The CDR3 bases are TGCAGCGTTGACGGGACTAGCGGGAGTATCGAGCAGTACTTC. Its protein product is CSVDGTSGSIEQYF.